The 20 T cell receptor beta chains below come from one sample, sequenced in a study of Graves' ophthalmopathy and Graves' hyperthyroidism. TCR beta CDR3 amplification used RNA transcripts. Following a first-round RT-PCR that used HTBI primers, a second-round multiplex PCR was carried out. TCRdb itself ran the multiplex PCR reads through MiXCR, one entry per CDR3 protein. The sample includes roughly 500,000 distinct CDR3 sequences, around an eighth of them seen just once. Sequenced material: blood. The receptor source for this set is a woman aged 25-40 years with Graves' ophthalmopathy.

This clonotype was picked up many times. This chain's CDR3 is CASSSGTSGGGETQYF. In nucleotides, the CDR3 is TGTGCCAGCAGTTCTGGGACTAGCGGGGGAGGGGAGACCCAGTACTTC. The chain recombines TRBV6-5 with TRBJ2-5, with TRBD2 identical over 14 bases. V trimming: 4 bases; J trimming: 5 bases; junction bases outside the gene matches: 6. The CDR3 sequence is 16 residues long. Per germline, CDR1 MNHEY and CDR2 SVGAGI.

This clonotype has a handful of counts. The chain recombines TRBV6-1 with TRBJ2-2, with D maybe TRBD2 (6 bases). Trimming removed 2 bases at V and 6 bases at J, with 10 bases between. The CDR3 is made up of 14 amino acids. Germline-derived CDR1 and CDR2 are MNHNS and SASEGT. CDR3 nucleotide sequence: TGTGCCAGCAGTGAATCGGGAGAGGCCGGGGAGCTGTTTTTT. Protein sequence: CASSESGEAGELFF.

The table lists this clonotype with many counts. The chain has TRBV6-1 and TRBJ2-7; D possibly corresponds to TRBD1 (6 bases). The length of the CDR3 is 13 residues. Germline V CDR1 and CDR2: MNHNS, SASEGT. Trimming took 2 bases from V and 4 from J, leaving 9 bases between them. The CDR3 nucleotides are TGTGCCAGCAGTGAAATACAGGGATACGAGCAGTACTTC. Protein product: CASSEIQGYEQYF.

Ten or more counts support this clonotype. This chain links TRBV6-1 with TRBJ1-1; no clear D gene. The V gene lost 6 bases and the J gene lost 8 bases, with 7 bases spanning the gap. Germline V lookup: CDR1 MNHNS, CDR2 SASEGT. CDR3 length: 10 amino acids. The CDR3 DNA reads as TGTGCCAGCAGGCCGGCGGAAGCTTTCTTT. Its protein product is CASRPAEAFF.

This clonotype was observed many times. The V call is TRBV12-3 or TRBV12-4, the J call TRBJ1-1; no firm D call. CDR3 length: 12 residues. Trimming pared 6 bases from V and 0 bases from J, leaving 5 bases between. The CDR3 protein is CASRGLNTEAFF. CDR3 nucleotides: TGTGCCAGCAGAGGATTGAACACTGAAGCTTTCTTT.

Many counts were recorded for this clonotype. The chain links TRBV7-3 to TRBJ1-2, with unresolved D. V lost 2 bases and J lost 8, with 12 bases in between. The CDR3 is made up of 13 amino acids. Germline V gene sequence: CDR1 SGHTA, CDR2 FQGTGA. The CDR3 coding sequence is TGTGCCAGCAGCTTACATACCGGGCTCGGCTACACCTTC. Translating it yields CASSLHTGLGYTF.

This clonotype was seen a single time. At one end the junction does not follow the germline gene, possibly because of a read error. The chain couples TRBV28 to TRBJ2-2; D might be TRBD2 (5 bases). The CDR3 covers 16 residues. The germline CDR1 and CDR2 sequences are MDHEN and SYDVKM. CDR3 DNA: TGTGCCAGCAGTTTATGGGGAGCGGTAGGATCCGGGGATCTGTTTTTT. Amino acid sequence: CASSLWGAVGSGDLFF.

This clonotype was detected ten times or more. The rearrangement joins TRBV7-2 to TRBJ2-7, with 8 bases aligning to TRBD1. Trimming took 0 bases from V and 2 from J; bases not matched to a gene: 6. CDR1 is SGHTA, CDR2 FQGNSA, per germline. The CDR3 consists of 16 residues. Here the CDR3 DNA reads TGTGCCAGCAGCTTAGCGTGGGACAGGCGAGCCTACGAGCAGTACTTC. It codes for CASSLAWDRRAYEQYF.

The rearrangement links TRBV9 to TRBJ2-7; 9 bases map to TRBD2. Losses at the gene ends were 3 bases for V and 0 bases for J; bases not matched to a gene: 4. The CDR3 covers 15 residues. CDR1 is SGDLS and CDR2 is YYNGEE in the germline V gene. The DNA of the CDR3 is TGTGCCAGCAGCGCTACTAGCGGGCCCTCCTACGAGCAGTACTTC. Amino acids: CASSATSGPSYEQYF.

This clonotype has ten or more counts. The V and J genes are TRBV6-1 and TRBJ2-7; D is perhaps TRBD1 or TRBD2 (5 bases each). Trimming shortened V by 7 bases and J by 6 bases, and 16 bases separated the two germline ends. The CDR3 sequence is 13 residues long. The germline V gene has CDR1 MNHNS and CDR2 SASEGT. CDR3 bases: TGTGCCAGCAATAGTGAGAGGGGACGCGAGCAGTACTTC. Amino acids: CASNSERGREQYF.

The chain is built from TRBV28 and TRBJ1-2; D gene ambiguous. Germline V gene lookup returns CDR1 MDHEN and CDR2 SYDVKM. CDR3 length: 17 residues. Trimming took off 4 bases at V and 4 bases at J, with 22 bases between the two ends. DNA for the CDR3: TGTGCCAGCAGTTCCCCGCACTTAAGAAGCAACCGCTATGGCTACACCTTC. Amino acid sequence: CASSSPHLRSNRYGYTF.

In this sample, this clonotype turned up many times. The CDR3 DNA reads TGTGCCAGCAGTAAAACAGCGGGACAGGCTAATCAGCCCCAGCATTTT. This encodes CASSKTAGQANQPQHF. The chain combines TRBV2 with TRBJ1-5; the match to TRBD1 covers 8 bases. With 5 bases clipped from V and 4 bases from J, the junction kept 10 bases outside the gene matches. The V gene's germline CDR1 is SNHLY and CDR2 FYNNEI. The CDR3 has 16 residues.

This clonotype was picked up many times. The chain is built from TRBV5-1 and TRBJ1-5, with D perhaps TRBD1 (5 bases). The germline gives CDR1 SGHRS, CDR2 YFSETQ. V lost 2 bases, J lost 0 bases, and 9 bases lay in between. CDR3 length: 15 amino acids. The CDR3, as DNA: TGCGCCAGCAGCTTAGGGGAGGCTAGCAATCAGCCCCAGCATTTT. Its protein product is CASSLGEASNQPQHF.

This clonotype was counted many times. The rearrangement uses TRBV19 and TRBJ2-7; 7 bases are shared with TRBD1. There are 14 residues in the CDR3. Germline loops: CDR1 LNHDA, CDR2 SQIVND (reference sequence). V was pared by 1 base and J by 5 bases, with 5 bases of the junction left unmatched. The CDR3 DNA is TGTGCCAGTAGTATAGCGGGACAGTTCAACGAGCAGTACTTC. Protein: CASSIAGQFNEQYF.

Many counts were recorded for this clonotype. The chain combines TRBV2 with TRBJ2-7; 8 bases are shared with TRBD2. There are 16 residues in the CDR3. Germline V gives CDR1 SNHLY, CDR2 FYNNEI. Germline trimming cut 2 bases from V and 4 bases from J; bases unmatched to any gene: 10. CDR3: CASSETGGSPEYEQYF. The CDR3, as DNA: TGTGCCAGCAGTGAAACGGGGGGGTCGCCCGAGTACGAGCAGTACTTC.

The sample holds many counts of this clonotype. The gene calls are TRBV5-1 and TRBJ1-1, with a tentative D call TRBD1 (6 bases). The CDR3 extends over 15 amino acids. The V end lost 6 bases, the J end lost 6 bases, and 21 bases lay between the germline ends. Germline assignment: CDR1 SGHRS and CDR2 YFSETQ. The CDR3 loop reads CASTPGGQWDPEAFF. Written as DNA, the CDR3 is TGCGCCAGCACCCCCGGGGGGCAGTGGGACCCTGAAGCTTTCTTT.

The V call is TRBV2, the J call TRBJ1-1; maybe TRBD1 (6 bases). V was shortened by 2 bases and J by 4 bases, with 29 bases between the two germline ends. CDR1 is SNHLY and CDR2 is FYNNEI in the germline V gene. The CDR3 consists of 20 residues. The CDR3 protein is CASSEYSWWGGTTGGTEAFF. CDR3 nucleotides: TGTGCCAGCAGTGAATATTCTTGGTGGGGAGGAACGACAGGAGGCACTGAAGCTTTCTTT. Variable domain in full (rest from reference TRBV2 and TRBJ1-1): EPEVTQTPSHQVTQMGQEVILRCVPISNHLYFYWYRQILGQKVEFLVSFYNNEISEKSEIFDDQFSVERPDGSNFTLKIRSTKLEDSAMYFCASSEYSWWGGTTGGTEAFFGQGTRLTVV.

This clonotype has at least ten counts. The V gene is TRBV7-2, the J gene TRBJ1-6; 9 bases map to TRBD1. The V segment lost 4 bases and the J segment 7 bases; nucleotides outside the gene matches: 5. The CDR3 is made up of 15 amino acids. Germline-derived CDR1 and CDR2 are SGHTA and FQGNSA. CDR3 coding DNA: TGTGCCAGCAGCTCAACGGGGACAGGGAATTCACCCCTCCACTTT. Its protein product is CASSSTGTGNSPLHF.

This clonotype was recorded many times. A read error may produce the germline difference seen at one junction end. The V gene is TRBV12-3 or TRBV12-4, the J gene TRBJ2-2; TRBD1 or TRBD2 may be the D gene (5 bases each). The CDR3 totals 15 residues. The CDR3 nucleotides read TGTGCCAGCAGCGGGACCTACACGAACACCGGGGAGCTGTTGTTT. It translates to CASSGTYTNTGELLF.

There are many counts of this clonotype. The genes are TRBV6-1 and TRBJ2-7, with a possible D match to TRBD1 (5 bases). The V end was cut by 3 bases, the J end by 4 bases, with 10 bases between. In germline, CDR1 is MNHNS, CDR2 SASEGT. The length of the CDR3 is 13 residues. DNA for the CDR3: TGTGCCAGCAGTGAGGGGCATGAGTACGAGCAGTACTTC. Protein sequence: CASSEGHEYEQYF.